Listed below are T cell receptor beta chains from one sample, sequenced in a study of blood T cell repertoires in COVID-19. This table comes from immunoSEQ multiplex PCR, and its TCRdb copy is limited to in-frame clones, with some not included. The sample includes under 400,000 clones, about 86% seen only once; the top ten take 4% to 5.5%. The specimen was PBMCs or T cells enriched from blood (not recorded which). Every receptor here comes from a woman in her 40s with acute COVID-19. The CDR3 runs from the conserved cysteine through the conserved F or W. D genes are given only for firm matches. A clone size is listed for some rows: how often the clone was seen (once, few, many), or a class if it is expanded.

cdr3_aa,cdr3_nt,clone_size,v_call,d_call,j_call
CASRKGLDQPQHF,TGCGCCAGCAGGAAGGGGCTAGATCAGCCCCAGCATTTT,.,TRBV5-1,.,TRBJ1-5
CASSFGGAYNEQFF,TGTGCCAGCAGTTTCGGGGGAGCCTACAATGAGCAGTTCTTC,.,TRBV27,.,TRBJ2-1
CASSEIVWPAYEQYF,TGTGCCAGCAGTGAAATTGTGTGGCCTGCCTACGAGCAGTACTTC,.,TRBV2,.,TRBJ2-7
CASSTTDRGNQPQHF,TGTGCCAGTAGTACGACGGACAGGGGCAATCAGCCCCAGCATTTT,.,TRBV19,TRBD1,TRBJ1-5
CASSEQGAGNTIYF,TGTGCCAGCAGCGAACAGGGGGCAGGAAACACCATATATTTT,once,TRBV7-2,TRBD1,TRBJ1-3
CASSPHWRNTEAFF,TGTGCCAGCAGCCCTCATTGGAGGAACACTGAAGCTTTCTTT,.,TRBV7-2,.,TRBJ1-1
CAGHRVPYGYTF,TGTGCCGGGCACAGGGTCCCCTATGGCTACACCTTC,.,TRBV2,.,TRBJ1-2
CASDLKGGPTYEQYF,TGTGCCAGCGACTTGAAGGGAGGGCCCACCTACGAGCAGTACTTC,.,TRBV28,TRBD2,TRBJ2-7
CASSLIGRGRGTEAFF,TGTGCCAGCAGCTTAATAGGGCGGGGGAGAGGGACTGAAGCTTTCTTT,.,TRBV7-2,.,TRBJ1-1
CASARGNTEAFF,TGTGCCAGCGCTCGGGGGAACACTGAAGCTTTCTTT,few,TRBV6-5,.,TRBJ1-1
CASSLELAGTDTQYF,TGTGCCAGCAGCTTAGAACTAGCGGGTACAGATACGCAGTATTTT,.,TRBV7-2,TRBD2,TRBJ2-3
CASSRRDRASEQYF,TGTGCCAGCAGCCGCCGGGACAGGGCCTCCGAGCAGTACTTC,.,TRBV7-9,TRBD1,TRBJ2-7
CASSQDGDRALTF,TGTGCCAGCAGCCAAGATGGGGACAGGGCTTTGACCTTC,.,TRBV3-1/TRBV3-2,TRBD1,TRBJ1-2
CASTTSGVSPLHF,TGTGCCAGCACAACTTCCGGGGTTTCACCCCTCCACTTT,.,TRBV25-1,.,TRBJ1-6
CASSPGLHYGYTF,TGTGCCAGCAGCCCAGGGTTACACTATGGCTACACCTTC,once,TRBV28,.,TRBJ1-2
CASSQGGGESYEQYF,TGCGCCAGCAGCCAAGGAGGGGGGGAATCCTACGAGCAGTACTTC,.,TRBV4-1,.,TRBJ2-7
CASSWGGEKLFF,TGTGCCAGCAGTTGGGGGGGGGAAAAACTGTTTTTT,few,TRBV12-3/TRBV12-4,.,TRBJ1-4
CASSLRGKSYEQYF,TGTGCCAGCAGCTTGAGGGGGAAATCCTACGAGCAGTACTTC,.,TRBV5-4,.,TRBJ2-7
CASSLGLMNTEAFF,TGTGCCAGCAGCTTAGGACTCATGAACACTGAAGCTTTCTTT,.,TRBV7-2,.,TRBJ1-1
CASSLSMAGVNYGYTF,TGTGCCAGCAGCTTATCCATGGCAGGGGTTAACTATGGCTACACCTTC,.,TRBV7-9,.,TRBJ1-2
CASQSNRDGVDGYTF,TGTGCCAGCCAGAGTAACAGGGACGGGGTGGATGGCTACACCTTC,.,TRBV18,.,TRBJ1-2
CATNGGKSYNEQFF,TGTGCCACAAACGGGGGGAAATCCTACAATGAGCAGTTCTTC,.,TRBV24-1,TRBD2,TRBJ2-1
CASRTTRQSNTGELFF,TGTGCCAGTAGAACCACTCGACAGTCGAACACCGGGGAGCTGTTTTTT,once,TRBV19,.,TRBJ2-2
CASSRQGFYGYTF,TGTGCCAGCAGCCGACAGGGGTTCTATGGCTACACCTTC,.,TRBV7-2,TRBD1,TRBJ1-2
CASRRTGLGNQPQHF,TGTGCCAGTAGGCGAACGGGTTTAGGCAATCAGCCCCAGCATTTT,.,TRBV19,.,TRBJ1-5
CASSGQGLLGYTF,TGTGCCAGCAGCGGACAGGGGCTACTTGGCTACACCTTC,.,TRBV9,TRBD1,TRBJ1-2
CASSFNGRAGETQYF,TGTGCCAGCAGTTTTAACGGGAGGGCCGGGGAGACCCAGTACTTC,.,TRBV28,TRBD2,TRBJ2-5
CASNRDRGLNIQYF,TGTGCCAGTAACAGGGACAGGGGATTAAACATTCAGTACTTC,.,TRBV19,TRBD1,TRBJ2-4
CASSSLAQIHNEQFF,TGTGCCAGCAGTTCTTTGGCTCAGATACACAATGAGCAGTTCTTC,few,TRBV27,.,TRBJ2-1
CASSWGSNYGYTF,TGTGCCAGCAGTTGGGGCAGTAACTATGGCTACACCTTC,.,TRBV6-2/TRBV6-3,.,TRBJ1-2
CASRASQPQHF,TGTGCCAGCAGAGCAAGTCAGCCCCAGCATTTT,.,TRBV6-5,.,TRBJ1-5
CASSVDQGAGSPLHF,TGTGCCAGCAGCGTAGATCAGGGGGCAGGTTCACCCCTCCACTTT,.,TRBV9,TRBD1,TRBJ1-6